Below, 30 T cell receptor beta chains from the same sample are listed, as sequenced in a study of T cell repertoires in aging, cancer and after chemotherapy. Peripheral blood genomic DNA, not sorted cells or RNA, was the template. Multiplex touch-down PCR with TRB-A/B primers amplified rearranged V-D-J TRB sequences. TCRdb processed the multiplex PCR reads anew with MiXCR; each CDR3 protein has one entry. This sample carries some 7,700 distinct CDR3 sequences, more than 25% of them seen once, and the ten largest clones take approximately 3.9%. The material sequenced was blood. The receptors here all came from a human donor in good health.

V gene TRBV6-1 combines with J gene TRBJ2-6; maybe TRBD2 (6 bases). The CDR3 is 13 amino acids. Per germline, CDR1 MNHNS and CDR2 SASEGT. Trimming pared 7 bases from V and 2 bases from J, leaving 6 bases between. CDR3 sequence: CASTGAGANVLTF. CDR3 nucleotide sequence: TGTGCCAGCACGGGGGCTGGGGCCAACGTCCTGACTTTC.

V gene TRBV6-5 combines with J gene TRBJ1-2, with D hard to call. The CDR3 is made up of 13 amino acids. Trimming cost V 2 bases and J 8 bases, with 12 bases left between them. The germline V gene has CDR1 MNHEY and CDR2 SVGAGI. CDR3 bases: TGTGCCAGCAGTTACAGGACCCACGACGGCTACACCTTC. It specifies CASSYRTHDGYTF.

In its sample, this clonotype was seen a few times. J is TRBJ1-1 and V is TRBV5-6; D perhaps matches TRBD1 (5 bases). This CDR3 spans 13 amino acids. Looked up from germline, CDR1 is SGHDT and CDR2 is YYEEEE. Trimming shortened V by 1 base and J by 6 bases, and 10 bases separated the two germline ends. For the CDR3, the DNA is TGTGCCAGCAGCTTGCGAGGGGTTGCTGAAGCTTTCTTT. It specifies CASSLRGVAEAFF.

The chain uses TRBV6-5 and TRBJ2-7; 8 nucleotides match TRBD2. This CDR3 region has 15 residues. The germline gives CDR1 MNHEY, CDR2 SVGAGI. V shed 0 bases and J 3 bases; nucleotides not matched to a gene: 4. The CDR3 loop reads CASSYSASGFYEQYF. The DNA for the CDR3 is TGTGCCAGCAGTTACTCGGCTAGCGGGTTCTACGAGCAGTACTTC.

The chain carries TRBV19 and TRBJ1-1; 7 nucleotides match TRBD1. This CDR3 contains 17 residues. CDR1 and CDR2 from the germline V gene are LNHDA and SQIVND (reference sequence). V was clipped by 1 base and J by 5 bases; unmatched bases: 13. For the CDR3, the DNA is TGTGCCAGTAGTATAGGTGGCGAGCCAGGGGGATTAACTGAAGCTTTCTTT. Protein product: CASSIGGEPGGLTEAFF.

This clonotype was observed a handful of times. The V and J genes are TRBV12-3 or TRBV12-4 and TRBJ1-1; 7 bases line up with TRBD1. This CDR3 region has 17 residues. The V and J ends lost 6 bases and 3 bases, in that order; junction bases with no gene match: 16. The CDR3 protein is CASSPRGTEGLDTEAFF. The CDR3 DNA reads TGTGCCAGCAGCCCACGCGGGACAGAGGGCCTAGACACTGAAGCTTTCTTT.

This clonotype was observed a few times. This chain joins TRBV30 and TRBJ2-5; 9 nucleotides match TRBD1. CDR3 length: 13 residues. J lost 6 bases, V lost 2 bases, and 4 bases had no gene match. Germline-derived CDR1 and CDR2 are GTSNPN and SVGIG (reference sequence). CDR3 residues: CAWSPGTGKTQYF. Here the CDR3 DNA reads TGTGCCTGGAGTCCCGGGACAGGGAAGACCCAGTACTTC. Filled out from reference TRBV30 and TRBJ2-5, the complete variable domain reads SQTIHQWPATLVQPVGSPLSLECTVEGTSNPNLYWYRQAAGRGLQLLFYSVGIGQISSEVPQNLSASRPQDRQFILSSKKLLLSDSGFYLCAWSPGTGKTQYFGPGTRLLVL.

The J gene is TRBJ2-2, the V gene TRBV6-4; D gene uncertain. Between the trimmed V and J ends, which lost 4 bases and 7 bases, there was a span of 10 bases. CDR1 is MRHNA and CDR2 is SNTAGT in the germline V gene. The CDR3 is 13 amino acids. The CDR3 spells CASSARTDGELFF. Written as DNA, the CDR3 is TGTGCCAGCAGTGCTAGAACGGACGGGGAGCTGTTTTTT.

The sample holds a few counts of this clonotype. This chain links TRBV20-1 with TRBJ2-7; 11 bases are shared with TRBD2. Germline assignment: CDR1 DFQATT and CDR2 SNEGSKA (reference sequence). This CDR3 has 15 amino acids. Trimming at V came to 5 bases and at J to 3 bases, leaving 9 bases not matched to a gene. In nucleotides, the CDR3 is TGCAGTGCTCCCCCCCCTAGCGGGGGGAGCTACGAGCAGTACTTC. Translation: CSAPPPSGGSYEQYF.

The chain joins TRBV7-6 to TRBJ2-5, with 10 bases fitting TRBD2. The CDR3 spans 18 residues. The germline gives CDR1 SGHVS, CDR2 FNYEAQ. Trimming cost V 1 base and J 7 bases; bases outside gene matches: 15. Here the CDR3 reads CASSLEGSGGSGIGTQYF. The DNA of the CDR3 is TGTGCCAGCAGCTTAGAGGGTAGCGGGGGGTCCGGGATTGGGACCCAGTACTTC.

This clonotype showed up just a few times. The chain uses TRBV7-9 and TRBJ1-2; the D gene is possibly TRBD1 (6 bases). This CDR3 is built from 18 residues. Per the germline V gene, CDR1 is SEHNR and CDR2 is FQNEAQ (reference sequence). Between the trimmed V and J ends, which lost 5 bases and 2 bases, there was a span of 24 bases. In nucleotides, the CDR3 is TGTGCCAGCAGCCTCACCCTGGGGGCAGCGGATTCAAACTATGGCTACACCTTC. Amino acid sequence: CASSLTLGAADSNYGYTF.

This clonotype has a handful of counts. The J gene is TRBJ2-1, the V gene TRBV10-3; no reliable D call. Germline V CDR1 and CDR2: ENHRY, SYGVKD. Trimming took 2 bases from V and 3 from J, leaving 11 bases between them. The CDR3 consists of 15 residues. CDR3 protein: CAISEMGNSYNEQFF. DNA of the CDR3: TGTGCCATCAGTGAGATGGGGAATAGCTACAATGAGCAGTTCTTC.

The rearrangement links TRBV6-2 or TRBV6-3 to TRBJ1-1; D may be TRBD1 (6 bases). In germline, CDR1 is MNHEY, CDR2 SVGEGT. The CDR3 contains 16 residues. V was clipped by 2 bases and J by 2 bases, with 15 bases between them. The CDR3 nucleotides are TGTGCCAGCAGTTACCAGCGACAGGAGGCAAACACTGAAGCTTTCTTT. This encodes CASSYQRQEANTEAFF.

The sample holds a few counts of this clonotype. The chain combines TRBV11-1 with TRBJ1-1, with D uncertain. V lost 3 bases to trimming and J lost 0 bases, with 11 bases between them. The CDR3 runs 15 residues. CDR1 SGHAT and CDR2 FQDESV come from the germline V gene (reference sequence). CDR3 in amino acids: CASSLAGPMNTEAFF. The CDR3 DNA sequence: TGTGCCAGCAGCTTGGCGGGTCCTATGAACACTGAAGCTTTCTTT.

This rearrangement joins TRBV30 to TRBJ2-1; 7 bases line up with TRBD2. CDR1 GTSNPN and CDR2 SVGIG come from the germline V gene (reference sequence). This CDR3 has 12 amino acids. V was pared by 5 bases and J by 8 bases, with 6 bases of the junction left unmatched. CDR3 sequence reads: CAWGAAGDEQFF. CDR3 nucleotides: TGTGCCTGGGGGGCTGCGGGGGATGAGCAGTTCTTC.

In this sample, this clonotype turned up a few times. The V gene is TRBV6-5, the J gene TRBJ2-5; D ambiguous. Trimming took off 5 bases at V and 3 bases at J, with 22 bases between the two ends. Germline CDR1 reads MNHEY; CDR2 reads SVGAGI. This CDR3 spans 17 amino acids. This CDR3 reads CASSRGGVFQAKETQYF. CDR3 DNA: TGTGCCAGCAGTCGTGGCGGTGTGTTTCAGGCTAAAGAGACCCAGTACTTC.

The chain links TRBV11-1 to TRBJ2-1; 9 bases map to TRBD1. The germline V gene has CDR1 SGHAT and CDR2 FQDESV (reference sequence). This CDR3 region has 13 residues. V shed 8 bases and J 6 bases; nucleotides not matched to a gene: 5. CDR3 bases: TGTGCCAGCTCGACAGGGGGTCGCAATGAGCAGTTCTTC. It codes for CASSTGGRNEQFF.

The V and J genes are TRBV7-2 and TRBJ1-2, with 8 bases matching TRBD1. Germline trimming cut 4 bases from V and 8 bases from J; bases unmatched to any gene: 12. Per germline, CDR1 SGHTA and CDR2 FQGNSA. The CDR3 extends over 15 amino acids. CDR3 in amino acids: CASSSSAGGAEGYTF. As DNA, the CDR3 is TGTGCCAGCAGCTCCAGCGCAGGGGGCGCGGAAGGCTACACCTTC. Complete variable domain (other parts from reference TRBV7-2 and TRBJ1-2): GAGVSQSPSNKVTEKGKDVELRCDPISGHTALYWYRQSLGQGLEFLIYFQGNSAPDKSGLPSDRFSAERTGGSVSTLTIQRTQQEDSAVYLCASSSSAGGAEGYTFGSGTRLTVV.

The table lists this clonotype with a few counts. V usage is TRBV18 and J usage is TRBJ2-5, with 7 bases lining up with TRBD1. The CDR3 is 15 amino acids. Losses at the gene ends were 4 bases for V and 2 bases for J; bases not matched to a gene: 7. The germline V gene has CDR1 KGHSH and CDR2 LQKENI. The CDR3 sequence is CASSQEDREQETQYF. The CDR3 nucleotides read TGTGCCAGCTCACAAGAAGACAGGGAGCAAGAGACCCAGTACTTC. The variable domain in full, completed from reference TRBV18 and TRBJ2-5, reads NAGVMQNPRHLVRRRGQEARLRCSPMKGHSHVYWYRQLPEEGLKFMVYLQKENIIDESGMPKERFSAEFPKEGPSILRIQQVVRGDSAAYFCASSQEDREQETQYFGPGTRLLVL.

The V gene is TRBV5-4, the J gene TRBJ2-5, with 10 bases fitting TRBD1. The germline V gene has CDR1 SGHNT and CDR2 YYREEE (reference sequence). V shed 3 bases and J 5 bases; nucleotides not matched to a gene: 10. The CDR3 length is 16 residues. CDR3 amino acids: CASSWIWDRGGETQYF. CDR3 sequence (DNA): TGTGCCAGCAGCTGGATTTGGGACAGGGGTGGGGAGACCCAGTACTTC.

This sequence joins TRBV12-3 or TRBV12-4 and TRBJ2-1, with no clear D. The CDR3 runs to 16 residues. CDR3 in amino acids: CASGSTEAQTYNEQFF. CDR3 DNA sequence: TGTGCTAGTGGTTCCACCGAGGCCCAAACCTACAATGAGCAGTTCTTC.

This sequence joins TRBV12-3 or TRBV12-4 and TRBJ1-6, with a weak D call TRBD1 (5 bases). V shed 6 bases and J shed 0 bases, with 21 bases lying between them. There are 19 residues in the CDR3. Here the CDR3 reads CASRRRDFLKSSYNSPLHF. The CDR3 bases are TGTGCCAGCAGGCGCCGGGACTTCCTCAAGAGCTCCTATAATTCACCCCTCCACTTT.

The rearrangement uses TRBV20-1 and TRBJ2-7; no clear D gene. V was trimmed by 7 bases and J by 3 bases, leaving 10 bases between them. CDR1 is DFQATT and CDR2 is SNEGSKA in the germline V gene (reference sequence). This CDR3 region has 11 residues. CDR3 amino acids: CSVRHSYEQYF. For the CDR3, the DNA is TGCAGTGTCAGACACAGCTACGAGCAGTACTTC.

Turning to this clonotype: Since a much larger clone is just one base distant, this may be a read error. The rearrangement links TRBV29-1 to TRBJ1-2, with a weak D call TRBD1 (5 bases). The CDR3 covers 11 residues. Per the germline V gene, CDR1 is SQVTM and CDR2 is ANQGSEA. CDR3 loop: CNVDSGGGYTF. CDR3 sequence (DNA): TGCAACGTTGATTCGGGGGGGGGCTACACCTTC.

This clonotype is categorized as medium-sized. The chain couples TRBV30 to TRBJ1-2; no definite D call. This CDR3 is 13 amino acids long. Germline loops: CDR1 GTSNPN, CDR2 SVGIG (reference sequence). V was trimmed by 2 bases and J by 9 bases, leaving 16 bases between them. The CDR3 spells CAWSLAYSPSYTF. The CDR3 nucleotides read TGTGCCTGGAGTCTCGCATACTCTCCGAGCTACACCTTC.

The chain is built from TRBV12-3 or TRBV12-4 and TRBJ1-6, with 10 bases identical to TRBD1. Germline trimming cut 3 bases from V and 13 bases from J; bases unmatched to any gene: 3. The CDR3 is 13 residues long. The CDR3 nucleotides read TGTGCCAGCAGTTTGGGGACAGGGGAGCCCCTCCACTTT. This sequence encodes CASSLGTGEPLHF.

By share of the sample, this clonotype is medium-sized. The chain joins TRBV6-5 to TRBJ2-2, with D hard to call. The CDR3 is 13 residues long. Germline CDR1 MNHEY, CDR2 SVGAGI. Trimming took off 7 bases at V and 7 bases at J, with 13 bases between the two ends. Here the CDR3 reads CASKNMLFGELFF. In nucleotides, the CDR3 is TGTGCCAGCAAAAACATGCTATTCGGGGAGCTGTTTTTT.

This clonotype appeared a few times. The chain couples TRBV6-5 to TRBJ1-2; possibly TRBD1 for D (5 bases). Germline V gene lookup returns CDR1 MNHEY and CDR2 SVGAGI. Trimming took 1 base from V and 4 from J, leaving 10 bases between them. The CDR3 covers 14 residues. This CDR3 is CASSYLGGGYGYTF. In nucleotides, the CDR3 is TGTGCCAGCAGTTACTTGGGGGGGGGCTATGGCTACACCTTC.

The rearrangement uses TRBV20-1 and TRBJ1-6, with no clear D. Germline loops: CDR1 DFQATT, CDR2 SNEGSKA (reference sequence). V lost 4 bases, J lost 4 bases, and 11 bases lay in between. This CDR3 region has 14 residues. CDR3 residues: CSAKLTGYNSPLHF. The CDR3 nucleotides read TGCAGTGCTAAATTGACGGGTTATAATTCACCCCTCCACTTT.

The CDR3 sequence: CASMRDRGTEAFF. The CDR3 bases are TGTGCCAGTATGCGGGACAGGGGGACTGAAGCTTTCTTT. The chain is built from TRBV5-4 and TRBJ1-1, with 11 bases that match TRBD1. V was pared by 8 bases and J by 5 bases, with 5 bases of the junction left unmatched. CDR1 is SGHNT and CDR2 is YYREEE in the germline V gene (reference sequence). The length of the CDR3 is 13 residues.